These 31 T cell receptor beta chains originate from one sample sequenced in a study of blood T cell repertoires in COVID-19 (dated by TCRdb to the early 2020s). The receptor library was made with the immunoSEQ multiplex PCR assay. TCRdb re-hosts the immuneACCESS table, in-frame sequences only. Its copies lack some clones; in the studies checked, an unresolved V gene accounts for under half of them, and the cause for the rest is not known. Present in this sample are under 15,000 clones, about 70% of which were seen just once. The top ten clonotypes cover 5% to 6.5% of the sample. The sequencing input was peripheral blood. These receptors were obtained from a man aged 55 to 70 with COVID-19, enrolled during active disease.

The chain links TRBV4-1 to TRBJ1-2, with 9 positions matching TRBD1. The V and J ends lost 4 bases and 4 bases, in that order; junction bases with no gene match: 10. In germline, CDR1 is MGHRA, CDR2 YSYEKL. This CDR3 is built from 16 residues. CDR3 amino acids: CASSPGGRTGVYGYTF. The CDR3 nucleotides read TGCGCCAGCAGCCCGGGGGGACGGACAGGGGTCTATGGCTACACCTTC.

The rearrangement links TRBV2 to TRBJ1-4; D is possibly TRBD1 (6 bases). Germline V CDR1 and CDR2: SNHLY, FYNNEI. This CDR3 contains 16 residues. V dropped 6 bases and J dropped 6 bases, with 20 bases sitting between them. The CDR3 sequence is CASSLEELDSHEKLFF. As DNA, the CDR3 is TGTGCCAGCAGCCTCGAAGAATTGGACAGTCATGAAAAACTGTTTTTT.

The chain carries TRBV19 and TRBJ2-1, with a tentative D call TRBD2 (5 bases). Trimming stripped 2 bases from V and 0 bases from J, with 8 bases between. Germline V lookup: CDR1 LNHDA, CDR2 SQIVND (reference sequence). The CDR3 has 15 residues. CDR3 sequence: CASSIKGSSYNEQFF. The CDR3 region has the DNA TGTGCCAGTAGTATAAAAGGGAGCTCCTACAATGAGCAGTTCTTC.

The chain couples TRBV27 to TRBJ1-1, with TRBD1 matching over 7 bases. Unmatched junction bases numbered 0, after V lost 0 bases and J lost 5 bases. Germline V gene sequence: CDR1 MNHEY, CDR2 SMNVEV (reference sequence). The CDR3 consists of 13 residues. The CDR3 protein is CASSLSTGTEAFF. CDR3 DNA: TGTGCCAGCAGTTTATCGACAGGGACTGAAGCTTTCTTT.

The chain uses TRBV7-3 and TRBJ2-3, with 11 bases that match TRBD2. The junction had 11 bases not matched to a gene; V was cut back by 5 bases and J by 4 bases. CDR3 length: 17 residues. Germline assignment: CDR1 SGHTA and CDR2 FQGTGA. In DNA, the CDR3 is TGTGCCAGCAGCCTATCCCCGACTAGCGGGATGGCAGATACGCAGTATTTT. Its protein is CASSLSPTSGMADTQYF.

CDR3 in DNA: TGTGCCAGCAGGTCAGACTACGGAGACTCCTACAATGAGCAGTTCTTC. It encodes CASRSDYGDSYNEQFF. The chain is built from TRBV3-1 (or the pseudogene TRBV3-2) and TRBJ2-1; tentatively, D is TRBD2 (5 bases). Germline V lookup: CDR1 LGHDT, CDR2 YNNKEL (reference sequence). The CDR3 length is 16 residues. V was shortened by 6 bases and J by 0 bases, with 15 bases between the two germline ends.

CDR3 bases: TGTGCCAGCAGTTTAGAGGGCCTGGGCACAGATACGCAGTATTTT. Protein product: CASSLEGLGTDTQYF. This sequence joins TRBV27 and TRBJ2-3; D possibly corresponds to TRBD2 (5 bases). The V gene lost 2 bases and the J gene lost 1 base, with 10 bases spanning the gap. This CDR3 has 15 residues. Germline V gene lookup returns CDR1 MNHEY and CDR2 SMNVEV (reference sequence).

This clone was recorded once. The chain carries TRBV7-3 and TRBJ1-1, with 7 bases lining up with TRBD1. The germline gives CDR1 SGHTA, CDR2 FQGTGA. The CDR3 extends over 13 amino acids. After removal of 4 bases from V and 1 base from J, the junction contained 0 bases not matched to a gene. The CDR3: CASSWTGNTEAFF. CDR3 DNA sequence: TGTGCCAGCAGCTGGACAGGGAACACTGAAGCTTTCTTT.

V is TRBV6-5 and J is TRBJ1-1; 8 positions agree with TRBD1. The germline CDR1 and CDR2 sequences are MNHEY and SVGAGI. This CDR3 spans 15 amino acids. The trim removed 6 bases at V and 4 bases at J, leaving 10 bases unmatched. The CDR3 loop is CASRNPGQGTTEAFF. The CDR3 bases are TGTGCCAGCAGAAATCCTGGACAGGGAACCACTGAAGCTTTCTTT.

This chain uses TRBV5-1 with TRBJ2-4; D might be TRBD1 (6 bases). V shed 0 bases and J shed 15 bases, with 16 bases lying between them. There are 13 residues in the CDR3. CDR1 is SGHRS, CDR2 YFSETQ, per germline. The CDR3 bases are TGCGCCAGCAGCTTGGACCGACAGGATCCAGCGTACTTC. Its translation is CASSLDRQDPAYF.

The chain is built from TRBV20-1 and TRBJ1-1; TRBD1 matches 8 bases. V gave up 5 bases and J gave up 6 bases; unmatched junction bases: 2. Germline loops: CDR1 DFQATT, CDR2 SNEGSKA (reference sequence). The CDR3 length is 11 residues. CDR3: CSASRGPEAFF. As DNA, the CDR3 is TGCAGTGCTTCCAGGGGGCCTGAAGCTTTCTTT.

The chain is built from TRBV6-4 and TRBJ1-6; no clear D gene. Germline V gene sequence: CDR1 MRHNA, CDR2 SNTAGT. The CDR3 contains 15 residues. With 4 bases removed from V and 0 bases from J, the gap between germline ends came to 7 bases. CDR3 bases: TGTGCCAGCAGTGTCTCCTTCTCCTATAATTCACCCCTCCACTTT. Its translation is CASSVSFSYNSPLHF.

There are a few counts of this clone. The CDR3: CASRTGESTGELFF. As DNA, the CDR3 is TGTGCCAGCCGGACAGGGGAAAGCACCGGGGAGCTGTTTTTT. The rearrangement uses TRBV18 and TRBJ2-2; 9 nucleotides align to TRBD1. The CDR3 is 14 residues long. Per the germline V gene, CDR1 is KGHSH and CDR2 is LQKENI. V was clipped by 8 bases and J by 4 bases; unmatched bases: 5.

CDR3 protein: CASSSRTGLDTQYF. The CDR3 nucleotides read TGTGCCAGCAGCTCCAGGACAGGGTTGGATACGCAGTATTTT. The chain has TRBV9 and TRBJ2-3, with 8 bases lining up with TRBD1. Germline values: CDR1 SGDLS, CDR2 YYNGEE. V trimming: 4 bases; J trimming: 6 bases; junction bases outside the gene matches: 7. CDR3 length: 14 residues.

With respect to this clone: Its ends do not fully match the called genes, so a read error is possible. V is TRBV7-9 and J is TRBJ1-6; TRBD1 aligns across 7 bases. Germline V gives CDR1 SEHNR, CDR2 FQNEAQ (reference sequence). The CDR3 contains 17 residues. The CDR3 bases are TGTGCCAGCACCCAGCTCGGACAGGCCGGCTATGATTCACCCCTCCACTTT. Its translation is CASTQLGQAGYDSPLHF.

The CDR3 region has the DNA TGTGCCTGGACACTCTACAATGAGCAGTTCTTC. Translating gives CAWTLYNEQFF. J is TRBJ2-1 and V is TRBV30; D is unresolved. The CDR3 loop spans 11 amino acids. From germline, CDR1 is GTSNPN and CDR2 SVGIG (reference sequence). The V gene lost 4 bases and the J gene lost 3 bases, with 4 bases spanning the gap.

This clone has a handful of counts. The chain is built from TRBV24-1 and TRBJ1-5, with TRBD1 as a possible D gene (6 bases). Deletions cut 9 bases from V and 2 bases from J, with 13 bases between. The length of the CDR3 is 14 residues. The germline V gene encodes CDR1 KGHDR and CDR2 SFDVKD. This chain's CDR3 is CATGQGLGNQPQHF. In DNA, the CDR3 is TGTGCCACCGGGCAGGGGCTGGGCAATCAGCCCCAGCATTTT.

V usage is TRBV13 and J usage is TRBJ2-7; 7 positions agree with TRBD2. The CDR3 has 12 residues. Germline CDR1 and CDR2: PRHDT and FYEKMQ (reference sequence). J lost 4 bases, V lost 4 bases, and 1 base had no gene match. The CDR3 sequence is CASSWGGYEQYV. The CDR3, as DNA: TGTGCCAGCAGCTGGGGGGGGTACGAGCAGTACGTC.

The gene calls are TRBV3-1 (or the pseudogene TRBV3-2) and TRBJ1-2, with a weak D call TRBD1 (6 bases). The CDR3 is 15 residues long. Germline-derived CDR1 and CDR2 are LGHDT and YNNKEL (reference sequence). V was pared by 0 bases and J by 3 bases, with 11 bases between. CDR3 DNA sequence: TGTGCCAGCAGCCAAGATGGGGGGGCTGACTATGGCTACACCTTC. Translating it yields CASSQDGGADYGYTF.

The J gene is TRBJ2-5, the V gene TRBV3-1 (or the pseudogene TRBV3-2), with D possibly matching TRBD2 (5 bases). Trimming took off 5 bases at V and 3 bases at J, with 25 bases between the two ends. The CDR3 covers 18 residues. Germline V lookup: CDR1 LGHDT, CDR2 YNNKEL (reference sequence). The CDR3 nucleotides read TGTGCCAGCAGCGAGGTAGTGGCGGGTAGTGTATCAAAAGAGACCCAGTACTTC. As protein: CASSEVVAGSVSKETQYF.

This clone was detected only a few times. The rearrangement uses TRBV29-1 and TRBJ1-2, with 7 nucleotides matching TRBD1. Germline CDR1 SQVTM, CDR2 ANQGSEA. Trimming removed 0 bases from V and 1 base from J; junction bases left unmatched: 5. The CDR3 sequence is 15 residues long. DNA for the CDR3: TGCAGCGTTGAAGATCTGACAGGGATTAACTATGGCTACACCTTC. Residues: CSVEDLTGINYGYTF.

CDR3 in amino acids: CASSTWTGSGNEQFF. In nucleotides, the CDR3 is TGTGCCAGCAGCACCTGGACGGGGTCAGGTAATGAGCAGTTCTTC. The chain has TRBV3-1 (or the pseudogene TRBV3-2) and TRBJ2-1; weak D call: TRBD2 (5 bases). The V end lost 5 bases, the J end lost 7 bases, and 18 bases lay between the germline ends. The CDR3 is 15 residues long. Germline V lookup: CDR1 LGHDT, CDR2 YNNKEL (reference sequence).

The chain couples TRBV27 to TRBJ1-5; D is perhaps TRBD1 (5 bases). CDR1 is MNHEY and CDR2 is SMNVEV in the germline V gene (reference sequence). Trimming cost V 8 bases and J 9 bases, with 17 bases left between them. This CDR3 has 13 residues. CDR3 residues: CASCDAGTGPQHF. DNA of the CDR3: TGTGCCAGCTGCGACGCGGGGACCGGGCCCCAGCATTTT.

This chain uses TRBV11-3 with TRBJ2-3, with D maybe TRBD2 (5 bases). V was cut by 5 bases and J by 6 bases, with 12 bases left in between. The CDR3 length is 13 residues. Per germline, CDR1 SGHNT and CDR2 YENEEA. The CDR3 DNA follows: TGTGCCAGCAGCCAACGGCGGAGGGATACGCAGTATTTT. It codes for CASSQRRRDTQYF.

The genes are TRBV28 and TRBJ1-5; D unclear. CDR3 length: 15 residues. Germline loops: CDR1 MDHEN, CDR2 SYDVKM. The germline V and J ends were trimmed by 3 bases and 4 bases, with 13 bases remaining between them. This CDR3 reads CASSFFGRGNQPQHF. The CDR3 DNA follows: TGTGCCAGCAGTTTCTTCGGACGGGGAAATCAGCCCCAGCATTTT.

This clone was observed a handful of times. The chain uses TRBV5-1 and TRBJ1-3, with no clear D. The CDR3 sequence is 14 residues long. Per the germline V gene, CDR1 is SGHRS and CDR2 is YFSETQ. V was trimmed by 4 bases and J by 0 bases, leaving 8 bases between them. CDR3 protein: CASSREGSGNTIYF. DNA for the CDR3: TGCGCCAGCAGCCGGGAGGGCTCTGGAAACACCATATATTTT.

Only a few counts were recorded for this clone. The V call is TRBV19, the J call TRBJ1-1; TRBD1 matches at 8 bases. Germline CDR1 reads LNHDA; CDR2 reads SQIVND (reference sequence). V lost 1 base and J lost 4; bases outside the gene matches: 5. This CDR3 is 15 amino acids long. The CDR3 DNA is TGTGCCAGTAGTATAGGAGGGGGGACAGGCACTGAAGCTTTCTTT. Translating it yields CASSIGGGTGTEAFF.

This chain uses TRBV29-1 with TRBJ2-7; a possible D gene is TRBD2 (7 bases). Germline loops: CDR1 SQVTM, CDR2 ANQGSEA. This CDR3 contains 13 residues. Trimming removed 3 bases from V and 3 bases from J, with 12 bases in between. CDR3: CSVERGPSYEQYF. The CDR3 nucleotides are TGCAGCGTTGAGCGGGGGCCCAGCTACGAGCAGTACTTC.

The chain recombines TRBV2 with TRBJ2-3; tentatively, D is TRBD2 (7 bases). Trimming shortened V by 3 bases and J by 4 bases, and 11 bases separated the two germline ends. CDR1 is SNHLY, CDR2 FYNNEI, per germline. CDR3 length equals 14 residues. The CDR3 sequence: CASSDRGAADTQYF. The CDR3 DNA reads TGTGCCAGCAGTGACCGGGGGGCTGCAGATACGCAGTATTTT. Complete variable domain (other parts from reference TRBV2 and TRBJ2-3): EPEVTQTPSHQVTQMGQEVILRCVPISNHLYFYWYRQILGQKVEFLVSFYNNEISEKSEIFDDQFSVERPDGSNFTLKIRSTKLEDSAMYFCASSDRGAADTQYFGPGTRLTVL.

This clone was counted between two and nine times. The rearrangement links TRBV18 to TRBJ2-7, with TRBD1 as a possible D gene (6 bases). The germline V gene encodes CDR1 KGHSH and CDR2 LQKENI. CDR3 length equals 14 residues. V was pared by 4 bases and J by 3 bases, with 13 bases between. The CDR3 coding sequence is TGTGCCAGCTCACGGGCCGGGACACTCTACGAGCAGTACTTC. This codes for CASSRAGTLYEQYF. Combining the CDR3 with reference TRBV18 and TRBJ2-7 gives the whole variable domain NAGVMQNPRHLVRRRGQEARLRCSPMKGHSHVYWYRQLPEEGLKFMVYLQKENIIDESGMPKERFSAEFPKEGPSILRIQQVVRGDSAAYFCASSRAGTLYEQYFGPGTRLTVT.

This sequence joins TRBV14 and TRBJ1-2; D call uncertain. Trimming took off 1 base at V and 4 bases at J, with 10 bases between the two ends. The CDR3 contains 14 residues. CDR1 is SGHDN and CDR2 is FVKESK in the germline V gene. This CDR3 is CASSQGFYGYGYTF. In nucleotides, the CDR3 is TGTGCCAGCAGCCAAGGCTTCTACGGCTATGGCTACACCTTC.